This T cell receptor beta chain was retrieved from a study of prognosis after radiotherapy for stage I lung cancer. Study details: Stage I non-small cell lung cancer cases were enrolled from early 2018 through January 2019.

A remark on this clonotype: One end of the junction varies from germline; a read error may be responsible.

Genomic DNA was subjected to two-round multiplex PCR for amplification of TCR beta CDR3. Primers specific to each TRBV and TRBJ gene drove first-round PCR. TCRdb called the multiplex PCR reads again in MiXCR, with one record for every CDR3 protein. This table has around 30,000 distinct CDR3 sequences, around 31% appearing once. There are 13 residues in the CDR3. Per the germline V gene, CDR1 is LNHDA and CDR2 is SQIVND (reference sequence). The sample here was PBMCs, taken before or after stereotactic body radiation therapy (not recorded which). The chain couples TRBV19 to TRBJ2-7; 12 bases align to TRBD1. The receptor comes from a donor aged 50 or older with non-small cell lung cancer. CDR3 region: CAIAGTGGSEQYF. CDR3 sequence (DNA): TGTGCCATCGCCGGGACAGGGGGCTCCGAGCAGTACTTT.